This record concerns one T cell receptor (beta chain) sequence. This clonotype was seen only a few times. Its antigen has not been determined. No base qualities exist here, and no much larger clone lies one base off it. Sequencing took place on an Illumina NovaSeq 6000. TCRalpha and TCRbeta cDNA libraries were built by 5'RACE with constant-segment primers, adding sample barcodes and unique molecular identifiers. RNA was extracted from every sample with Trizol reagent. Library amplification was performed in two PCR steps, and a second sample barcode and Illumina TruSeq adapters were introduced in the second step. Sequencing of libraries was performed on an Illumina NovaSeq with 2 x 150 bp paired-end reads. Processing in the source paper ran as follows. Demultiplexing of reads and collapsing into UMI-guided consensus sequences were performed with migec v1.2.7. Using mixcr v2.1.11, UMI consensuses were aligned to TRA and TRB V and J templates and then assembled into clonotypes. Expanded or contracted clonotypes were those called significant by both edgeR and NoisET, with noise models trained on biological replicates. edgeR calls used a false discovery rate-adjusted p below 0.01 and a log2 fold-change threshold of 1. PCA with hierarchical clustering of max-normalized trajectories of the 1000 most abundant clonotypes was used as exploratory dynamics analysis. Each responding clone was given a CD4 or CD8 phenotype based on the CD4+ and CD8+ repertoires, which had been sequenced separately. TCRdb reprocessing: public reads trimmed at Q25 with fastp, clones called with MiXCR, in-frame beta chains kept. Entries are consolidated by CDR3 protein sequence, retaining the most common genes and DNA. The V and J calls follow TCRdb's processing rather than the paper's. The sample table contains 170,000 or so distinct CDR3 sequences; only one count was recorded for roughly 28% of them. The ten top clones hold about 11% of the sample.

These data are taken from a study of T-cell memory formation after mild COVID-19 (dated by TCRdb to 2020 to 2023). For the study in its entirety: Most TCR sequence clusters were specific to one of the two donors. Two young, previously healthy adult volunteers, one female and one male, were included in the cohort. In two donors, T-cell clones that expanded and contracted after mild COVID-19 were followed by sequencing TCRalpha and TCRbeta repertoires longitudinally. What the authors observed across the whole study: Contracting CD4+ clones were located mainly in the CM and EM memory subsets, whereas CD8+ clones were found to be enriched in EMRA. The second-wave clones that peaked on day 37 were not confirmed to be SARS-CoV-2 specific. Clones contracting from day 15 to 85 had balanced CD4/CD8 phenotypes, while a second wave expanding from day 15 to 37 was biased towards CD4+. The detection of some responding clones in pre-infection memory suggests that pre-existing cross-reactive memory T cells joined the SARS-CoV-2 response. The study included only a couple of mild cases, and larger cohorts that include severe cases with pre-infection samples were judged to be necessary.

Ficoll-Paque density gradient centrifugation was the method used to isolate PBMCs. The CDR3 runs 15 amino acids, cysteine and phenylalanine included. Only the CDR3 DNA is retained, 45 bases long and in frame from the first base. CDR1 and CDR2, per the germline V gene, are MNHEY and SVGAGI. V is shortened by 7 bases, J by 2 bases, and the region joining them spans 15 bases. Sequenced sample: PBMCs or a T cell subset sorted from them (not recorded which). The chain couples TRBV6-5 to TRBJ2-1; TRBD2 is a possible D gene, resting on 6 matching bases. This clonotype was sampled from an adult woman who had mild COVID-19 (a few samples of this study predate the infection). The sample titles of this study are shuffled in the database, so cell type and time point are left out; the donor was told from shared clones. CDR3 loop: CASTRGTATYNEQFF. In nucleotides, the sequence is TGTGCCAGCACCCGGGGGACGGCAACCTACAATGAGCAGTTCTTC.